This T cell receptor (beta chain) was captured in a study of T cells after yellow fever vaccination. 5'RACE template switching generated TCR cDNA, adding a universal primer site and UMIs. Via MiXCR, TCRdb re-called the 5' RACE reads, giving one row per CDR3 protein. The sample has 620,000 or so distinct CDR3 sequences; around 12% are singletons. Whole-study findings and limits: Sorted repertoires could include abundant contaminating clonotypes from bulk cells. Once the booster was given, most primary-vaccination clones reappeared, at approximately 97% for CD4 and over 85% for CD8.

This clonotype was recorded at least ten times. Its antigen is undetermined. CDR3 length: 14 residues. Trimming took off 2 bases at V and 4 bases at J, with 13 bases between the two ends. Germline values: CDR1 SGHRS, CDR2 YFSETQ. The sequence was collected from a man aged 30 to 39 who received the YFV17D yellow fever vaccine. The genes are TRBV5-1 and TRBJ2-7; D is possibly TRBD1 (6 bases). The specimen was PBMCs, collected on the day of the yellow fever booster vaccination. The CDR3 bases are TGCGCCAGCAGCTTCGCAGGGGATGGGTACGAGCAGTACTTC. It translates to CASSFAGDGYEQYF.